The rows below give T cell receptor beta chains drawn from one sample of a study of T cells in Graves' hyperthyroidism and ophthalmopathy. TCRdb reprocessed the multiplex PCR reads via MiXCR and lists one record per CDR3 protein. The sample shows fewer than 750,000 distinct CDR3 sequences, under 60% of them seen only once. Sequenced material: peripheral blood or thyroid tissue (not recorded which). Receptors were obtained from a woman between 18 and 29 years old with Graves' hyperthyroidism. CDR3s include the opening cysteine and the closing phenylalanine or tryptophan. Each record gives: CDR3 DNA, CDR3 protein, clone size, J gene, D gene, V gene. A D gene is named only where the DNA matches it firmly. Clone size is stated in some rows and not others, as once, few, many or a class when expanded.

DNA: TGTGCCAGCAGCTCCTGCCAAGGTCGGACTAGCGGGAGTTACGAGCAGTACTTC
CDR3: CASSSCQGRTSGSYEQYF
size: .
J: TRBJ2-7
D: TRBD2
V: TRBV11-2

DNA: TGTGCCACCCGAGGGCCGTCTAGCACTGAAGCTTTCTTT
CDR3: CATRGPSSTEAFF
size: .
J: TRBJ1-1
D: .
V: TRBV24-1

DNA: TGTGCCAGCAGCTTGGGGGGCGATTGGGACGAGCAGTACTTC
CDR3: CASSLGGDWDEQYF
size: many
J: TRBJ2-7
D: .
V: TRBV11-2

DNA: TGTGCCAGCAGTTTGTTGCGAGGGCGCCAGCCCCAGCATTTT
CDR3: CASSLLRGRQPQHF
size: many
J: TRBJ1-5
D: .
V: TRBV12-3/TRBV12-4

DNA: TGTGCCAGCAGCCCTGAATCTCTAGCGGGAGACGAGCAGTACTTC
CDR3: CASSPESLAGDEQYF
size: many
J: TRBJ2-7
D: TRBD2
V: TRBV4-2

DNA: TGTGCCATCAGTGAGTCGAATACGAACACTGAAGTTTTCTTT
CDR3: CAISESNTNTEVFF
size: .
J: TRBJ1-1
D: .
V: TRBV10-3

DNA: TGTGCCACCAGTGATCAGGGCTATGGGGCCAACGTCCTGACTTTC
CDR3: CATSDQGYGANVLTF
size: many
J: TRBJ2-6
D: .
V: TRBV24-1

DNA: TGTGCCAGCAGTAACTTCGGACAGGGGCTCCCGCTTAACACCGGGGAGCTGTTTTTT
CDR3: CASSNFGQGLPLNTGELFF
size: few
J: TRBJ2-2
D: TRBD1
V: TRBV6-2/TRBV6-3

DNA: TGCAGTGCTAAACAGGGGGCAGTTAATTCACCCCTCCACTTT
CDR3: CSAKQGAVNSPLHF
size: many
J: TRBJ1-6
D: TRBD1
V: TRBV20-1

DNA: TGTGCCAGCAGTGAGGGTGCCCCCCGACTAGCGGGGAACAATGAGCAGTTCTTC
CDR3: CASSEGAPRLAGNNEQFF
size: .
J: TRBJ2-1
D: TRBD2
V: TRBV2

DNA: TGTGCCAGCAGCTACCGCCGGGACAGGGCATCCTACGAGCAGTACTTC
CDR3: CASSYRRDRASYEQYF
size: .
J: TRBJ2-7
D: TRBD1
V: TRBV5-6

DNA: TGTGCCAGCAGCTTAGCTCTACTAGCGGACCCCTACGAGCAGTACTTC
CDR3: CASSLALLADPYEQYF
size: .
J: TRBJ2-7
D: TRBD2
V: TRBV7-9

DNA: TGTGCCACCAGAAGGGGCTGGGAGCTGTTTTTT
CDR3: CATRRGWELFF
size: .
J: TRBJ2-2
D: .
V: TRBV12-3/TRBV12-4

DNA: TGTCCCAGCAGTGATGGGACAGGGGTGAAAGATACGCAGTATTTT
CDR3: CPSSDGTGVKDTQYF
size: .
J: TRBJ2-3
D: TRBD1
V: TRBV2

DNA: TGTGTCAGCAGCGTGGGACCGAACCGCGAAGCTCTCTTT
CDR3: CVSSVGPNREALF
size: .
J: TRBJ1-1
D: .
V: TRBV7-3

DNA: TGTGCCAGCAGCGCGAGAGAGACTAGCGGGAGCTCCGAGCATTTT
CDR3: CASSARETSGSSEHF
size: once
J: TRBJ1-5
D: .
V: TRBV7-2

DNA: TGTGCCAGCAGCCCGCCGTCGTCAGCCAATAATTCACCCCTCCACTTT
CDR3: CASSPPSSANNSPLHF
size: .
J: TRBJ1-6
D: .
V: TRBV9

DNA: TGTGCCACCAGCAGAGATGTAGGGACTGGAAACACCATATATTTT
CDR3: CATSRDVGTGNTIYF
size: many
J: TRBJ1-3
D: .
V: TRBV15

DNA: TGTGCCAGCGCCCCGGAGGGTACAGATACGCAGTATTTT
CDR3: CASAPEGTDTQYF
size: .
J: TRBJ2-3
D: .
V: TRBV2

DNA: TGTGCCTGGAGTGTTTTACAGGTAGCTTTCTTT
CDR3: CAWSVLQVAFF
size: few
J: TRBJ1-1
D: .
V: TRBV30

DNA: TGTGCCAGCAGCTTGAGGGGATTTAGTGGGGCCAACGTCCTGACTTTC
CDR3: CASSLRGFSGANVLTF
size: .
J: TRBJ2-6
D: .
V: TRBV7-8

DNA: TGTGCCACCCCGTTGGCGGGAGTTAGAAATGAGCAGTTCTTC
CDR3: CATPLAGVRNEQFF
size: .
J: TRBJ2-1
D: TRBD2
V: TRBV2

DNA: TGCGCCAGCAGCTTTACGGGAAGAACGGATCAGCCCCAGCATTTT
CDR3: CASSFTGRTDQPQHF
size: .
J: TRBJ1-5
D: .
V: TRBV5-1

DNA: TGTGCCAGCAGCGTAGGGGGACAGTTATACGAGCAGTACTTC
CDR3: CASSVGGQLYEQYF
size: many
J: TRBJ2-7
D: TRBD1
V: TRBV9

DNA: TGTGCCAGCAGTTACGGGGCAGTTAACACCGGGGAGCTGTTTTTT
CDR3: CASSYGAVNTGELFF
size: many
J: TRBJ2-2
D: .
V: TRBV6-5

DNA: TGTGCCACCAGTGATTTGTCCGGCGGGAGGGTGGAGACCCAGTACTTC
CDR3: CATSDLSGGRVETQYF
size: .
J: TRBJ2-5
D: TRBD2
V: TRBV24-1

DNA: TGCAGCGTTGAGGGGGAGGGTAACGGCTACGAGCAGTACTTC
CDR3: CSVEGEGNGYEQYF
size: many
J: TRBJ2-7
D: TRBD2
V: TRBV29-1

DNA: TGTGCCATCAGTAAGACGGGACAGGGGGCGATCGACGAGCAGTACTTC
CDR3: CAISKTGQGAIDEQYF
size: .
J: TRBJ2-7
D: TRBD1
V: TRBV10-3